The 20 T cell receptor beta chains presented below share a single source sample, sequenced in a study of monozygotic twins with inflammatory bowel disease. From its re-call of the 5' RACE reads, TCRdb lists each CDR3 protein once, without DNA. Recorded for this sample: approximately 160,000 distinct CDR3 sequences. Specimen: blood. Receptors were obtained from a human donor with ulcerative colitis or Crohn's disease, or a healthy co-twin of an affected twin (not recorded which).

V gene TRBV7-8 combines with J gene TRBJ2-1; TCRdb calls TRBD2, which cannot be checked without DNA. Germline V gene lookup returns CDR1 SGHVS and CDR2 FQNEAQ. The CDR3 consists of 16 residues. The CDR3 is CASRVTHRDSGNEQFF.

The CDR3 spells CASSLTGRGLDEQFF. J is TRBJ2-1 and V is TRBV7-7; as DNA is missing, the TRBD1 call by TCRdb cannot be tested. The germline CDR1 and CDR2 sequences are SSHAT and FNYEAQ (reference sequence). This CDR3 contains 15 residues.

The chain employs TRBV5-1 and TRBJ2-5; the D gene TCRdb calls, TRBD1, cannot be checked with no DNA. The CDR3 sequence is 14 residues long. In germline, CDR1 is SGHRS, CDR2 YFSETQ. The CDR3 is CASSFTGVGETQYF.

This chain's CDR3 is CASSLGQGQVLETQYF. The chain joins TRBV5-4 to TRBJ2-5; the TCRdb call, TRBD1, lacks DNA for checking. Germline V gene sequence: CDR1 SGHNT, CDR2 YYREEE (reference sequence). The CDR3 is made up of 16 amino acids.

The CDR3 sequence is CASSQSQENTEAFF. The chain joins TRBV3-1 to TRBJ1-1. The CDR3 length is 14 residues. Per germline, CDR1 LGHDT and CDR2 YNNKEL (reference sequence).

V usage is TRBV29-1 and J usage is TRBJ2-2; TCRdb's D call, TRBD2, is unchecked because there is no DNA. This CDR3 contains 15 residues. The germline V gene has CDR1 SQVTM and CDR2 ANQGSEA. This CDR3 is CSVEEAGGPTGELFF.

This sequence joins TRBV5-1 and TRBJ1-5; with no DNA, the TCRdb D assignment of TRBD1 cannot be verified. CDR3 length: 17 residues. The germline V gene has CDR1 SGHRS and CDR2 YFSETQ. Here the CDR3 reads CASSPGSGQFSNQPQHF.

This chain joins TRBV7-6 and TRBJ2-7; the D gene TCRdb calls, TRBD1, cannot be checked with no DNA. The germline CDR1 and CDR2 sequences are SGHVS and FNYEAQ. This CDR3 has 14 amino acids. The CDR3 here is CASSLARGGYEQYF.

The chain uses TRBV30 and TRBJ1-4; TCRdb lists TRBD1, though no DNA is available to test this call. Germline CDR1 GTSNPN, CDR2 SVGIG (reference sequence). This CDR3 spans 18 amino acids. The CDR3 spells CAWSALRTPGKGNEKLFF. Based on the CDR3 plus reference TRBV30 and TRBJ1-4, the full variable domain is SQTIHQWPATLVQPVGSPLSLECTVEGTSNPNLYWYRQAAGRGLQLLFYSVGIGQISSEVPQNLSASRPQDRQFILSSKKLLLSDSGFYLCAWSALRTPGKGNEKLFFGSGTQLSVL.

V and J are TRBV5-1 and TRBJ1-2. Germline CDR1 SGHRS, CDR2 YFSETQ. The CDR3 runs to 14 residues. The CDR3 protein is CASSLTDEEYGYTF.

The chain combines TRBV27 with TRBJ1-2; the TCRdb D gene call, TRBD1, has no DNA to confirm it. The CDR3 totals 17 residues. Germline assignment: CDR1 MNHEY and CDR2 SMNVEV (reference sequence). The CDR3 loop is CASSLRTGGAKGRGYTF.

The V gene is TRBV30, the J gene TRBJ2-1; TCRdb calls TRBD1, which cannot be checked without DNA. The germline V gene has CDR1 GTSNPN and CDR2 SVGIG (reference sequence). CDR3 length: 16 amino acids. This CDR3 reads CAWSVRSSGGYNEQFF.

J is TRBJ1-2 and V is TRBV7-9; the D call of TRBD1 rests on TCRdb alone, since no DNA is present to check it. This CDR3 has 16 amino acids. Germline CDR1 is SEHNR and CDR2 is FQNEAQ (reference sequence). CDR3 sequence reads: CASSTFRQTGGYGYTF. Full variable domain (outside the CDR3, taken from reference TRBV7-9 and TRBJ1-2): DTGVSQNPRHKITKRGQNVTFRCDPISEHNRLYWYRQTLGQGPEFLTYFQNEAQLEKSRLLSDRFSAERPKGSFSTLEIQRTEQGDSAMYLCASSTFRQTGGYGYTFGSGTRLTVV.

This chain uses TRBV27 with TRBJ1-2; no DNA is available, so the TRBD1 call from TCRdb remains unchecked. Germline CDR1 is MNHEY and CDR2 is SMNVEV (reference sequence). CDR3 length: 18 amino acids. CDR3 sequence reads: CASSPLRQDGPISYGYTF.

The V call is TRBV2, the J call TRBJ1-5. This CDR3 has 14 residues. Germline V CDR1 and CDR2: SNHLY, FYNNEI. CDR3 protein: CASSQKRQGQPQHF. The variable domain in full, completed from reference TRBV2 and TRBJ1-5, reads EPEVTQTPSHQVTQMGQEVILRCVPISNHLYFYWYRQILGQKVEFLVSFYNNEISEKSEIFDDQFSVERPDGSNFTLKIRSTKLEDSAMYFCASSQKRQGQPQHFGDGTRLSIL.

The chain is built from TRBV5-1 and TRBJ2-2; TCRdb calls TRBD1, which cannot be checked without DNA. This CDR3 region has 15 residues. The germline gives CDR1 SGHRS, CDR2 YFSETQ. Here the CDR3 reads CASSLGPGNTGELFF.

The V call is TRBV5-6, the J call TRBJ2-1. CDR3 length: 15 residues. Germline V gene sequence: CDR1 SGHDT, CDR2 YYEEEE. The CDR3 sequence is CASSLLERHHNEQFF.

This chain joins TRBV7-2 and TRBJ1-2; checking the TCRdb D call of TRBD1 is not possible without DNA. The CDR3 covers 14 residues. Germline V lookup: CDR1 SGHTA, CDR2 FQGNSA. The CDR3 spells CASSPGGRNYGYTF.

The chain employs TRBV25-1 and TRBJ2-5. The CDR3 contains 11 residues. The V gene's germline CDR1 is MGHDK and CDR2 SYGVNS. The CDR3 region is CASSEWETQYF. Based on the CDR3 plus reference TRBV25-1 and TRBJ2-5, the full variable domain is EADIYQTPRYLVIGTGKKITLECSQTMGHDKMYWYQQDPGMELHLIHYSYGVNSTEKGDLSSESTVSRIRTEHFPLTLESARPSHTSQYLCASSEWETQYFGPGTRLLVL.

The chain uses TRBV3-1 and TRBJ2-1; TCRdb outputs TRBD2, but without DNA this stays unchecked. Per germline, CDR1 LGHDT and CDR2 YNNKEL (reference sequence). This CDR3 contains 16 residues. This CDR3 is CASSRLAGRGYNEQFF.